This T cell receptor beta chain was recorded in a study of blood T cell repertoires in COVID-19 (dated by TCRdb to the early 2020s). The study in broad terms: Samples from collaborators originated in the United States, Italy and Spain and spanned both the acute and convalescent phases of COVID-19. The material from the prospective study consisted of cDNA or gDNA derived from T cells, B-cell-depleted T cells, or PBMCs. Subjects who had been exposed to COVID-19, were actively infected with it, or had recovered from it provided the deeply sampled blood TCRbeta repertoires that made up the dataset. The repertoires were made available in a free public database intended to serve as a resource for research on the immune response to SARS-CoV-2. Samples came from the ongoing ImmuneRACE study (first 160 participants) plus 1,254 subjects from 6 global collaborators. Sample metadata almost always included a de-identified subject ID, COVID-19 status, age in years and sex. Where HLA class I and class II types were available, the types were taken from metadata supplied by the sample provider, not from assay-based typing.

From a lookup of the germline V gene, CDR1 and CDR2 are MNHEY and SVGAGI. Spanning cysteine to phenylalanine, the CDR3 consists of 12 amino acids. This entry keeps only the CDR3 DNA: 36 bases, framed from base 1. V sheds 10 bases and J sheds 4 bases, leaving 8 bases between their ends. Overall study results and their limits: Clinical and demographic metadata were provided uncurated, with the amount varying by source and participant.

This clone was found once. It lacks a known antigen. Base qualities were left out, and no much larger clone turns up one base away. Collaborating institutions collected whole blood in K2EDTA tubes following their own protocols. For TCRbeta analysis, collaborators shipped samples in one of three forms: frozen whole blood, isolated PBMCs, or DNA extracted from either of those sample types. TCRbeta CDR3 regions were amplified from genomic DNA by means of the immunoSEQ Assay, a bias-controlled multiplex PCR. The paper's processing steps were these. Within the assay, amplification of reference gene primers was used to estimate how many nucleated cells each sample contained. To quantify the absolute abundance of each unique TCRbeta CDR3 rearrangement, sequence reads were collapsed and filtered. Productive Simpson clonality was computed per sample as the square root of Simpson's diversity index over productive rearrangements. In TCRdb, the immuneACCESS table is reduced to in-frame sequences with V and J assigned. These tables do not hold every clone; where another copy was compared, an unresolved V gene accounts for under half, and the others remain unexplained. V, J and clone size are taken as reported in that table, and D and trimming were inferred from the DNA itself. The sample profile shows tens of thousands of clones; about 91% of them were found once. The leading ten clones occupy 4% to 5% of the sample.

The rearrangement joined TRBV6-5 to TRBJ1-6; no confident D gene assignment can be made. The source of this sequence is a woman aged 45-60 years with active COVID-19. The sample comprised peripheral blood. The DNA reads TGTGCCACCGAGAATTATAATTCACCCCTCCACTTT. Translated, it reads CATENYNSPLHF.